These 10 T cell receptor beta chains share one sample of origin, sequenced in a study of T cells after yellow fever vaccination. Via MiXCR, TCRdb re-called the 5' RACE reads, giving one row per CDR3 protein. The sample comprises about 340,000 distinct CDR3 sequences, about 4% of which are singletons, and less than 25% rests with the top ten. Material: PBMCs, obtained 5 days after the yellow fever booster vaccination. The receptors stem from a man younger than 35 who received the YFV17D yellow fever vaccine.

This clonotype was found many times. The CDR3 region has the DNA TGTGCCAGCTCACCACCGGGAGCCTACAATGAGCAGTTCTTC. It encodes CASSPPGAYNEQFF. The chain joins TRBV18 to TRBJ2-1, with D tentatively TRBD2 (5 bases). Germline CDR1 KGHSH, CDR2 LQKENI. The CDR3 is 14 residues long. The V gene lost 0 bases and the J gene lost 2 bases, with 5 bases spanning the gap. Supplemented by reference TRBV18 and TRBJ2-1, the full variable domain reads NAGVMQNPRHLVRRRGQEARLRCSPMKGHSHVYWYRQLPEEGLKFMVYLQKENIIDESGMPKERFSAEFPKEGPSILRIQQVVRGDSAAYFCASSPPGAYNEQFFGPGTRLTVL.

This chain uses TRBV5-4 with TRBJ2-3; the D is unclear. The CDR3 covers 15 residues. From germline, CDR1 is SGHNT and CDR2 YYREEE (reference sequence). The ends were cut back, 0 bases at V and 0 bases at J, with 8 bases in the middle. CDR3 region: CASSLVSISTDTQYF. In DNA form, the CDR3 reads TGTGCCAGCAGCTTGGTCAGCATTAGCACAGATACGCAGTATTTT.

The chain joins TRBV28 to TRBJ1-1; maybe TRBD1 (5 bases). The germline V gene encodes CDR1 MDHEN and CDR2 SYDVKM. The length of the CDR3 is 15 residues. Trimming left V 4 bases short and J 0 bases short, with 12 bases between. The CDR3 is CASSYGGGLNTEAFF. CDR3 coding DNA: TGTGCCAGCAGTTACGGTGGGGGACTGAACACTGAAGCTTTCTTT.

At least ten counts were recorded for this clonotype. V gene TRBV10-3 combines with J gene TRBJ2-1; a weak D match, TRBD1 (5 bases). This CDR3 has 17 amino acids. Germline CDR1 reads ENHRY; CDR2 reads SYGVKD. V was trimmed by 5 bases and J by 1 base, leaving 18 bases between them. The CDR3 nucleotides read TGTGCCATCAGTAATCCAGGGTTCCAAAATTCCTACAATGAGCAGTTCTTC. Protein sequence: CAISNPGFQNSYNEQFF.

The table lists this clonotype with many counts. The genes are TRBV6-6 and TRBJ2-4; D unclear. This CDR3 region has 15 residues. V was cut by 0 bases and J by 7 bases, with 13 bases left in between. Per germline, CDR1 MNHNY and CDR2 SVGAGI (reference sequence). As DNA, the CDR3 is TGTGCCAGCAGTTACTCACCCCAAATTGGTAACATTCAGTACTTC. This gives the protein CASSYSPQIGNIQYF.

V usage is TRBV4-1 and J usage is TRBJ1-5; possibly TRBD1 for D (6 bases). Trimming pared 2 bases from V and 7 bases from J, leaving 18 bases between. The CDR3 runs to 16 residues. Germline CDR1 reads MGHRA; CDR2 reads YSYEKL. The chain's CDR3 is CASSQPTRGGGQPQHF. For the CDR3, the DNA is TGCGCCAGCAGCCAACCGACCAGGGGAGGCGGGCAGCCCCAGCATTTT.

Ten or more counts support this clonotype. The chain has TRBV20-1 and TRBJ1-5; D is perhaps TRBD1 (5 bases). The germline CDR1 and CDR2 sequences are DFQATT and SNEGSKA (reference sequence). Trimming left V 4 bases short and J 0 bases short, with 16 bases between. This CDR3 has 16 residues. The chain's CDR3 is CSAKLSSGISNQPQHF. The DNA for the CDR3 is TGCAGTGCTAAATTATCCTCAGGGATTAGCAATCAGCCCCAGCATTTT.

This clonotype has a handful of counts. The V gene is TRBV6-5, the J gene TRBJ1-1, with TRBD1 matching over 9 bases. Germline trimming cut 4 bases from V and 5 bases from J; bases unmatched to any gene: 8. This CDR3 comprises 15 residues. Germline CDR1 is MNHEY and CDR2 is SVGAGI. The CDR3, as DNA: TGTGCCAGCAGTTTTCGTATGACAGGGGGAACTGAAGCTTTCTTT. As protein: CASSFRMTGGTEAFF.

The table lists this clonotype with a few counts. J is TRBJ2-2 and V is TRBV10-3; D is unresolved. The CDR3 has 17 residues. Germline-derived CDR1 and CDR2 are ENHRY and SYGVKD. V lost 4 bases and J 2 bases, leaving 17 bases between the germline ends. CDR3 amino acids: CAISASISGLNTGELFF. CDR3 bases: TGTGCCATCAGTGCAAGTATCTCGGGTCTAAACACCGGGGAGCTGTTTTTT.

This clonotype has at least ten counts. This chain uses TRBV28 with TRBJ2-6; D might be TRBD1 (6 bases). The CDR3 runs to 16 residues. CDR1 and CDR2 from the germline V gene are MDHEN and SYDVKM. The V gene lost 5 bases and the J gene lost 2 bases, with 13 bases spanning the gap. CDR3 protein: CASSIPPGAGANVLTF. The CDR3 nucleotides read TGTGCCAGCAGTATCCCCCCAGGGGCTGGGGCCAACGTCCTGACTTTC.